This TCR beta chain was recorded in a study of blood T cells in healthy people across ages. The study, taken as a whole, reports: Strongly correlated with naive T cell percentage was TCR beta diversity. When set beside aged donors, long-lived donors presented more naive CD4+ cells and higher diversity.

V gave up 2 bases and J gave up 4 bases, with 11 bases separating them. Germline-derived CDR1 and CDR2 are LGHDT and YNNKEL (reference sequence). The CDR3 is 14 residues long. A J-beta primer mix and a sample-barcoded 5' primer were used in a second PCR of about 6 to 12 cycles. Every cDNA molecule bore a tag from a template-switch adaptor containing 12 random nucleotides. In TCRdb, the 5' RACE reads were re-called with MiXCR into one record per CDR3 protein. The data contain 1,100,000 or so distinct CDR3 sequences, around 43% of them singletons. Researchers report isolating at least 6.5 million PBMCs per sample. This clonotype was detected ten times or more. Its antigen is unidentified.

The chain has TRBV3-1 and TRBJ2-5; D gene unclear. Material: blood. The receptor's source is a woman between 55 and 75 years old in good health. The DNA of the CDR3 is TGTGCCAGCAGCCAAACCACACTCCCAGAGACCCAGTACTTC. Protein product: CASSQTTLPETQYF.